Presented here are 13 T cell receptor beta chains from one specimen sequenced in a study of blood T cell repertoires in COVID-19. This table comes from immunoSEQ multiplex PCR, and its TCRdb copy is limited to in-frame clones, with some not included. Among about 130,000 clones listed, around 83% were seen once. Sequenced: PBMCs or T cells enriched from blood (not recorded which). The receptor set was obtained from a man aged 50 to 59 who had recovered from COVID-19.

The chain recombines TRBV24-1 with TRBJ1-4; a weak D match, TRBD1 (5 bases). The CDR3 spans 14 residues. V lost 3 bases, J lost 5 bases, and 9 bases lay in between. CDR1 is KGHDR, CDR2 SFDVKD, per germline. The DNA for the CDR3 is TGTGCCACCAGTGATCGGGCAGGGAATGAAAAACTGTTTTTT. Protein: CATSDRAGNEKLFF.

The genes are TRBV2 and TRBJ2-7; 9 bases map to TRBD1. Looked up from germline, CDR1 is SNHLY and CDR2 is FYNNEI. V trimming: 3 bases; J trimming: 3 bases; junction bases outside the gene matches: 6. The CDR3 is 15 residues long. This CDR3 is CASSEMGTGYYEQYF. CDR3 coding DNA: TGTGCCAGCAGTGAGATGGGGACAGGGTACTACGAGCAGTACTTC.

The chain combines TRBV2 with TRBJ2-7; 7 bases match TRBD1. V shed 10 bases and J 1 base; nucleotides not matched to a gene: 13. CDR3 size: 15 residues. Per germline, CDR1 SNHLY and CDR2 FYNNEI. CDR3 region: CATPVGGHRSYEQYF. The CDR3 region has the DNA TGTGCCACTCCGGTAGGGGGCCATAGGTCCTACGAGCAGTACTTC.

V gene TRBV9 combines with J gene TRBJ2-3; D is possibly TRBD1 (6 bases). V dropped 0 bases and J dropped 2 bases, with 19 bases sitting between them. CDR1 is SGDLS, CDR2 YYNGEE, per germline. The CDR3 covers 18 residues. The CDR3 sequence: CASSVAQGQGLPTDTQYF. CDR3 DNA: TGTGCCAGCAGCGTAGCTCAGGGGCAGGGGCTCCCCACAGATACGCAGTATTTT.

V is TRBV7-2 and J is TRBJ1-2; D not resolved. V lost 0 bases to trimming and J lost 7 bases, with 12 bases between them. The CDR3 has 14 residues. From germline, CDR1 is SGHTA and CDR2 FQGNSA. Here the CDR3 reads CASSLATTGSGYTF. In DNA, the CDR3 is TGTGCCAGCAGCTTAGCCACAACGGGTAGTGGCTACACCTTC.

This clone came up once. This chain connects TRBV6-5 to TRBJ2-1; 10 bases match TRBD2. The CDR3 is 15 residues long. Germline V gene sequence: CDR1 MNHEY, CDR2 SVGAGI. J was trimmed by 4 bases and V by 9 bases; bases with no gene match: 9. The CDR3 loop reads CASRPGTSDYNEQFF. The CDR3 DNA follows: TGTGCCAGTAGGCCTGGGACTAGCGATTACAATGAGCAGTTCTTC.

The chain links TRBV27 to TRBJ2-3; perhaps TRBD1 as D (6 bases). The CDR3 is 18 residues long. Trimming took off 4 bases at V and 2 bases at J, with 22 bases between the two ends. Germline assignment: CDR1 MNHEY and CDR2 SMNVEV (reference sequence). CDR3 in amino acids: CASSSLPIQGDYTDTQYF. As DNA, the CDR3 is TGTGCCAGCAGTTCCCTCCCCATACAGGGAGACTACACAGATACGCAGTATTTT.

The chain recombines TRBV29-1 with TRBJ2-3; 7 bases agree with TRBD1. Looked up from germline, CDR1 is SQVTM and CDR2 is ANQGSEA. V lost 3 bases to trimming and J lost 2 bases; unmatched junction nucleotides: 2. This CDR3 has 13 amino acids. CDR3 in amino acids: CSVDGTATDTQYF. CDR3 DNA sequence: TGCAGCGTTGACGGGACAGCCACAGATACGCAGTATTTT.

This clone was counted once. The chain recombines TRBV29-1 with TRBJ2-1; the D gene is possibly TRBD2 (6 bases). The CDR3 runs 14 residues. The germline CDR1 and CDR2 sequences are SQVTM and ANQGSEA. Trimming stripped 6 bases from V and 2 bases from J, with 14 bases between. CDR3 bases: TGCAGCGTCCTTCCAGGCGGGACCTACAATGAGCAGTTCTTC. Translating it yields CSVLPGGTYNEQFF.

The chain is built from TRBV18 and TRBJ1-2; perhaps TRBD1 as D (5 bases). The ends were cut back, 2 bases at V and 5 bases at J, with 12 bases in the middle. CDR1 and CDR2 from the germline V gene are KGHSH and LQKENI. This CDR3 contains 14 residues. The CDR3 DNA sequence: TGTGCCAGCTCACCAAGAGAAGGGGAATATGGCTACACCTTC. Protein product: CASSPREGEYGYTF.

This clone was detected a few times. V usage is TRBV5-6 and J usage is TRBJ1-2; D not certain. The V and J ends lost 1 base and 0 bases respectively, with 16 bases between them. CDR3 size: 17 residues. Germline CDR1 is SGHDT and CDR2 is YYEEEE. This CDR3 is CASSLLVAGGTNYGYTF. The CDR3 coding sequence is TGTGCCAGCAGCTTGTTGGTTGCCGGCGGAACTAACTATGGCTACACCTTC.

This chain joins TRBV7-9 and TRBJ1-1; D uncertain. The CDR3 sequence is 12 residues long. The V end lost 1 base, the J end lost 5 bases, and 5 bases lay between the germline ends. Germline assignment: CDR1 SEHNR and CDR2 FQNEAQ (reference sequence). In DNA, the CDR3 is TGTGCCAGCAGCTTAGTGAGAACTGAAGCTTTCTTT. It codes for CASSLVRTEAFF.

The chain employs TRBV7-6 and TRBJ2-2; 9 nucleotides line up with TRBD1. CDR1 is SGHVS, CDR2 FNYEAQ, per germline. The CDR3 runs to 13 residues. J was trimmed by 0 bases and V by 11 bases; bases with no gene match: 1. CDR3 in DNA: TGTGCCGGGACAGGGACGAACACCGGGGAGCTGTTTTTT. Encoded protein: CAGTGTNTGELFF.